The clone carrying this T cell receptor beta chain was detected a few times. Its specificity is unknown. Trimming removed 0 bases at V and 2 bases at J, with 6 bases between. This CDR3 is built from 14 residues. Looked up from germline, CDR1 is MNHEY and CDR2 is SVGAGI. The data were obtained in a study of beta chain features in type 1 diabetes. Over 95% purity was reached by all sorted populations. Study findings and constraints: Insertion counts at VDJ junctions were lower in type 1 diabetes patients, who also showed more deletions there. TCRB CDR3s were moderately but significantly shorter in Type 1 diabetes patients in all four CD4+ subsets.

Expressed TCRB transcripts were sequenced because the isolated RNA had all been reverse transcribed beforehand. The protocol was immunoSEQ multiplex PCR, while the TCRdb copy is restricted to in-frame clones and leaves out a portion. The sample yields around 690,000 clones, approximately 13% seen once. The rearrangement links TRBV6-5 to TRBJ2-3; D call uncertain. Sequencing was performed on naive CD4+ T cells from blood. The TCR originated in a young man with type 1 diabetes. CDR3 residues: CASSYSLNTDTQYF. For the CDR3, the DNA is TGTGCCAGCAGTTACTCGCTCAACACAGATACGCAGTATTTT.